Below, 2 T cell receptor beta chains from the same sample are listed, as sequenced in a study of CD8 T cells in ankylosing spondylitis. Study-level findings and limits: What appeared characteristic of ankylosing spondylitis blood was a TCR beta motif of seven to nine highly homologous variants.

One entry per CDR3 protein results from TCRdb running MiXCR on the 5' RACE reads. The sample consists of under 850,000 distinct CDR3 sequences, about 20% of them appearing once. Their antigens remain unidentified. The sequencing sample was made of blood, either unsorted or a sorted T cell fraction (not recorded which). The receptors were gathered from a male donor with ankylosing spondylitis.

The CDR3 nucleotides are TGTGCCAGCAGTGGACAGAACAATGAGCAGTTCTTC. Translating gives CASSGQNNEQFF. V and J are TRBV2 and TRBJ2-1; tentatively, D is TRBD1 (5 bases). The CDR3 is 12 amino acids. From germline, CDR1 is SNHLY and CDR2 FYNNEI. V was clipped by 4 bases and J by 5 bases, with 6 bases between them.

This clonotype was seen a handful of times. This sequence joins TRBV20-1 and TRBJ1-3; D is uncertain. The CDR3 runs 14 residues. Between the trimmed V and J ends, which lost 1 base and 0 bases, there was a span of 7 bases. In germline, CDR1 is DFQATT, CDR2 SNEGSKA (reference sequence). The CDR3 nucleotides read TGCAGTGCTAGAGGGAGAGGCTCTGGAAACACCATATATTTT. Translated, it gives CSARGRGSGNTIYF.